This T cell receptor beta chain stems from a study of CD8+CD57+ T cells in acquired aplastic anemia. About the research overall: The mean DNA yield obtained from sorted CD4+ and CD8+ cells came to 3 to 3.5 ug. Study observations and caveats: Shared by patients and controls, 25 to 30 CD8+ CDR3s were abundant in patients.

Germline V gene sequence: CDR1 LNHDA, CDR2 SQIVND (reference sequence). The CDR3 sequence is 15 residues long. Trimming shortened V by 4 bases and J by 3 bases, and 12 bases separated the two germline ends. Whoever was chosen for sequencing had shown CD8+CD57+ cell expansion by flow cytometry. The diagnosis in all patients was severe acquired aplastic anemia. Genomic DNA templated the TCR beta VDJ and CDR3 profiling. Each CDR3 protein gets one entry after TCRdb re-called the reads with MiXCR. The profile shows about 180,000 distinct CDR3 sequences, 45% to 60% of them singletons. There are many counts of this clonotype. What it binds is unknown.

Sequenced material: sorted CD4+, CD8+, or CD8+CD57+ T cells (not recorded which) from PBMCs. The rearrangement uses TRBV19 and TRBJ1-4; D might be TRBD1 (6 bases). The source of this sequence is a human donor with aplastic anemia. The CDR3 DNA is TGTGCCAGTAGTAAAGGGGGTCTAGCTAATGAAAAACTGTTTTTT. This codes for CASSKGGLANEKLFF.